What follows describes a single T cell receptor (beta chain). Each CDR3 protein gets one entry after TCRdb re-called the RT-PCR reads with MiXCR. This table holds 650,000 to 800,000 distinct CDR3 sequences, 13% to 15% found once. CDR3 length equals 16 residues. Germline assignment: CDR1 DFQATT and CDR2 SNEGSKA (reference sequence). Trimming took off 2 bases at V and 6 bases at J, with 20 bases between the two ends. Sequenced sample: memory CD4+ T cells from blood. The chain links TRBV20-1 to TRBJ2-1, with no clear D. This TCR derives from a female donor in good health, serving as a healthy control. The CDR3 DNA is TGCAGTGCTAGACTCGAAGGCGCTTTAACCATCAATGAGCAGTTCTTC. It encodes CSARLEGALTINEQFF.